Listed below are T cell receptor beta chains from one sample, sequenced in a study of lymphopenia after photon versus proton radiotherapy. Here immunoSEQ multiplex PCR was the method, and the copy in TCRdb shows in-frame clones only, minus some. Of about 70,000 clones in the sample, about 90% were seen once. The input for sequencing was peripheral blood, taken from a patient treated with photon-based radiotherapy. The source of these receptors is a woman between 35 and 50 years old with cholangiocarcinoma. The CDR3 runs from the conserved cysteine through the conserved F or W. A D gene is named only where the DNA matches it firmly. Only some rows state a clone size, as once, few, many or a class for expanded clones.

TRBV28,.,TRBJ2-7,.,TGTGCCAGCCAGGGCCCCTACGAGCAGTACTTC,CASQGPYEQYF
TRBV27,.,TRBJ1-1,.,TGTGCCAGCAGTAGCCGAGGTCCGAACACTGAAGCTTTCTTT,CASSSRGPNTEAFF
TRBV7-6,.,TRBJ1-5,.,TGTGCCAGCAGCTTGGGCGGGGCCCAGCCCCAGCATTTT,CASSLGGAQPQHF
TRBV7-8,.,TRBJ2-2,.,TGTGCCAGCAGCTTAGTAAGAAAACTCACCGGGGAGCTGTTTTTT,CASSLVRKLTGELFF
TRBV10-1,.,TRBJ2-3,.,TGCGCCAGCAGTGAGTCCCGGAATTCAGATACGCAGTATTTT,CASSESRNSDTQYF
TRBV9,.,TRBJ2-6,.,TGTGCCAGCAGCCACCCACAGGTACCGACCCTCTCTGGGGCCAACGTCCTGACTTTC,CASSHPQVPTLSGANVLTF
TRBV4-1,.,TRBJ2-7,TRBD1,TGCGCCAGCAGCCAACAAAGTCTGACAGGGGTACAATTCTACGAGCAGTACTTC,CASSQQSLTGVQFYEQYF
TRBV28,.,TRBJ1-2,.,TGTGCCAGCAGTTTAGGTCAGAGGAGGAGCTACACCTTC,CASSLGQRRSYTF
TRBV7-2,.,TRBJ2-1,TRBD2,TGTGCCAGCAGATCCGGGACTAATTACAATGAGCAGTTCTTC,CASRSGTNYNEQFF
TRBV6-1,.,TRBJ2-3,.,TGTGCCAGTACCCCTGGGGGCCCCACCACAGATACGCAGTATTTT,CASTPGGPTTDTQYF
TRBV7-7,.,TRBJ1-2,TRBD1,TGTGCTAGCACCCTACGAAGACAGGGCTCTCACTATGGCTACACCTTC,CASTLRRQGSHYGYTF
TRBV28,once,TRBJ2-7,.,TGTGCCAGCTCCGATCAGAATTACGAGCAGTACTTC,CASSDQNYEQYF
TRBV29-1,.,TRBJ1-2,.,TGCAGCGTAGGAGGGGGATCTAACTATGGCTACACCTTC,CSVGGGSNYGYTF
TRBV28,.,TRBJ1-5,.,TGTGCCAGCAGTTTGGGGGACAAGGGTCAGCCCCAGCATTTT,CASSLGDKGQPQHF
TRBV27,once,TRBJ2-5,TRBD2,TGTGCCAGCAGTCCCACCGGGACTAGCGGGAGGGAGACCCAGTACTTC,CASSPTGTSGRETQYF
TRBV19,.,TRBJ1-1,TRBD1,TGTGCCAGTAGTAGATTAACAGGGGGTGAGACTGAAGCTTTCTTT,CASSRLTGGETEAFF
TRBV27,once,TRBJ2-3,.,TGTGCCAGCAGTTACGTCGGGGCCCCCAGCACAGATACGCAGTATTTT,CASSYVGAPSTDTQYF
TRBV12-5,.,TRBJ2-7,.,TGTGCTAGTGGTTTTGGGGAGCACGGGGCGCAGTACTTC,CASGFGEHGAQYF
TRBV6-5,once,TRBJ1-1,.,TGTGCCAGCAGTTACAGTAGTTCCAACACTGAAGCTTTCTTT,CASSYSSSNTEAFF
TRBV4-1,.,TRBJ2-5,.,TGCGCCAGCAGCCAAGCGGGCGGGAATTACCAAGAGACCCAGTACTTC,CASSQAGGNYQETQYF
TRBV28,.,TRBJ2-5,.,TGTGCCAGCAGACTCCAGGGGACCCAGACCCAGTACTTC,CASRLQGTQTQYF
TRBV6-1,.,TRBJ2-7,TRBD1,TGTGCCAGCAGTGAATATTATGGGACAGCCTACGAGCAGTACTTC,CASSEYYGTAYEQYF
TRBV5-1,.,TRBJ1-1,.,TGCGCCAGCAGCCTGGTCCCGACGGGGGAAGCTTTCTTT,CASSLVPTGEAFF
TRBV2,.,TRBJ2-5,TRBD1,TGTGCCAGCAGCAGAGATTCTGGCGGGACAGGCCAAGAGACCCAGTACTTC,CASSRDSGGTGQETQYF
TRBV5-1,.,TRBJ1-2,.,TGCGCCAGCAGCCCCGGGACCCCCTATGGCTACACCTTC,CASSPGTPYGYTF
TRBV2,.,TRBJ1-4,.,TGTGCCAGCGGGAGGGACGAGGAAAAACTGTTTTTT,CASGRDEEKLFF
TRBV7-2,.,TRBJ1-2,TRBD1,TGTGCCAGCAGCACCAGAGGGGACAGCTATGGCTACACCTTC,CASSTRGDSYGYTF
TRBV7-8,once,TRBJ2-1,.,TGTGCCACCAGGACAGCGGGCCTCTCCTACAATGAGCAGTTCTTC,CATRTAGLSYNEQFF
TRBV5-1,.,TRBJ1-4,.,TGCGCCAGCAGCCGGACGGTAACTAATGAAAAACTGTTTTTT,CASSRTVTNEKLFF
TRBV4-2,.,TRBJ2-3,.,TGTGCCAGCAGCCGCCAACGCACAGATACGCAGTATTTT,CASSRQRTDTQYF
TRBV5-1,.,TRBJ2-7,TRBD1,TGCGCCAGCAGCCTAAGGACAGGGGACAGGTACGAGCAGTACTTC,CASSLRTGDRYEQYF
TRBV10-3,.,TRBJ2-7,TRBD2,TGTGCCACCAGACTAGCGGGAAGCTCCTACGAGCAGTACTTC,CATRLAGSSYEQYF
TRBV27,.,TRBJ1-1,.,TGTGCCAGCAGTTCCAGGGGTAAGGTCACTGAAGCTTTCTTT,CASSSRGKVTEAFF
TRBV25-1,.,TRBJ1-2,TRBD1,TGTGCCAGCAGTGGGACCGGGACAGGGGGTGGCGGCTACACCTTC,CASSGTGTGGGGYTF
TRBV19,.,TRBJ1-6,.,TGTGCCAGTAAAGTCGACCGGGGACGGAATTCACCCCTCCACTTT,CASKVDRGRNSPLHF
TRBV5-1,.,TRBJ2-7,.,TGCGCCAGCAGCTTGGAGGGGTCGGCCTACGAGCAGTACTTC,CASSLEGSAYEQYF
TRBV28,.,TRBJ2-7,.,TGTGCCAGCAGCCGGACTGGCCGAGGGGAGCAGTACTTC,CASSRTGRGEQYF